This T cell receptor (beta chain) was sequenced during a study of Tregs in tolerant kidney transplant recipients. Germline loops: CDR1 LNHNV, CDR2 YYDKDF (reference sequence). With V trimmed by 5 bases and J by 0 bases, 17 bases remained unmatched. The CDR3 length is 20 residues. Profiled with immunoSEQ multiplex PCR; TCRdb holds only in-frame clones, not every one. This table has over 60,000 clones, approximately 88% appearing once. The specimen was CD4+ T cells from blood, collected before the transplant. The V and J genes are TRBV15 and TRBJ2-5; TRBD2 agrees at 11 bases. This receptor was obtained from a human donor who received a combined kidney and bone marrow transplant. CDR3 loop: CATSDTPGTSGTWYQETQYF. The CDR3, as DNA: TGTGCCACCAGCGATACCCCCGGGACTAGCGGTACCTGGTACCAAGAGACCCAGTACTTC. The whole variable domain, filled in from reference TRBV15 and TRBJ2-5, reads DAMVIQNPRYQVTQFGKPVTLSCSQTLNHNVMYWYQQKSSQAPKLLFHYYDKDFNNEADTPDNFQSRRPNTSFCFLDIRSPGLGDTAMYLCATSDTPGTSGTWYQETQYFGPGTRLLVL.